This TCR beta chain was documented in a study of T cells after yellow fever vaccination. General study findings and limits: High-abundance clonotypes from the bulk population could contaminate FACS-sorted repertoires. Among primary-vaccination clones, most reappeared after the booster, at approximately 96% for CD4 and about 90% for CD8.

This CDR3 spans 14 amino acids. The ends lost 2 bases at V and 7 bases at J; junction bases unmatched: 6. As to this clonotype: Its cognate antigen is unknown.

Conversion of TCR transcripts into cDNA relied on 5'RACE template switching, which added a universal primer site and UMIs. Each CDR3 protein gets one entry after TCRdb re-called the 5' RACE reads with MiXCR. The table lists 200,000 or so distinct CDR3 sequences, 6.5% to 7.5% of them singletons, with 1% to 1.2% in the top ten. This sequence originates from a man aged 25 to 45 who received the YFV17D yellow fever vaccine. This sequence joins TRBV12-3 or TRBV12-4 and TRBJ2-7; 9 nucleotides agree with TRBD1. Source: CD4+ T cells sorted from PBMCs, taken on the day of the yellow fever booster vaccination. CDR3 residues: CASSLTGTGWEQYF. The CDR3 region has the DNA TGTGCCAGCAGTTTAACCGGGACAGGGTGGGAGCAGTACTTC.